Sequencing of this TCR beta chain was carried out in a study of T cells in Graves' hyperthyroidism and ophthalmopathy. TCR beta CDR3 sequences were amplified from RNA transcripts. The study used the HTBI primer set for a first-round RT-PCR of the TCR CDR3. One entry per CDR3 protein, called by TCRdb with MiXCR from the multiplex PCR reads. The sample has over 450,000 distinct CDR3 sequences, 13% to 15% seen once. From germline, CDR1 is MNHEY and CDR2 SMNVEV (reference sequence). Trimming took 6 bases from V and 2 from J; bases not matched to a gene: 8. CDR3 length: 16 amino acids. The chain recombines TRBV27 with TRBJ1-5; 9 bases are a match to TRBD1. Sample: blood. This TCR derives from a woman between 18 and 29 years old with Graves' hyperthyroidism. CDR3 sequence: CASRLGQGWGNQPQHF. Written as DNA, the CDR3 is TGTGCCAGCAGGTTGGGACAGGGATGGGGCAATCAGCCCCAGCATTTT.